Sequencing of this T cell receptor beta chain was carried out in a study of T-cell reconstitution after alpha-beta-depleted transplantation in children (dated by TCRdb to about 2016). Looking at the study overall: Using TCR repertoire profiling, the study followed T-cell immune reconstitution in a quantitative way in children after TCRalphabeta/CD19-depleted allogeneic hematopoietic cell transplantation.

A note on this clonotype: What antigen it recognizes has not been identified. No quality values exist for individual bases; no much larger clone is one base distant.

Per the germline V gene (reference sequence), LGHDT is the CDR1 and YNNKEL is the CDR2. The CDR3, from cysteine to phenylalanine, totals 14 residues. Only CDR3 DNA remains: 42 bases, in frame from the first base. Relative to germline, V is 7 bases shorter and J is 1 base shorter, with 13 bases between their ends. The library was built by means of PCR. The sequencer was an Illumina HiSeq 2500. Molecular barcoding was employed in the preparation of TCR libraries, with unique molecular identifiers being used to normalize TCRbeta repertoire quantification. TCRdb trimmed public reads at Q25 via fastp, called clones via MiXCR and kept in-frame beta chains. When rows share a CDR3 protein, they turn into one entry using the most common DNA and genes. In all, the sample holds approximately 240,000 distinct CDR3 sequences, and approximately 9.5% of those were seen once. The ten largest clones represent 5% to 7% of the sample.

The chain links TRBV3-1 with TRBJ2-5; a tentative D call is TRBD2 (6 bases match). The sequence was obtained from a human donor who donated a stem cell graft to a child with acute lymphoblastic leukemia. The source material was PBMCs from the stem cell graft donor, sampled from the stem cell graft. The nucleotides are TGTGCCAGCAACTCTTGGGACTTCCAAGAGACCCAGTACTTC. Translation gives CASNSWDFQETQYF.